The 28 T cell receptor beta chains listed next were all sequenced from one sample in a study of blood T cell repertoires in COVID-19. Profiled with immunoSEQ multiplex PCR; TCRdb holds only in-frame clones, not every one. Seen here are about 60,000 clones, 88% observed once, and the top ten hold 4.5% to 5%. Sequencing was carried out using peripheral blood. These receptors came from a human donor in a cohort sampled during active COVID-19.

The rearrangement uses TRBV28 and TRBJ1-6, with 7 bases identical to TRBD1. CDR1 is MDHEN, CDR2 SYDVKM, per germline. This CDR3 is built from 14 residues. V was pared by 6 bases and J by 6 bases, with 5 bases of the junction left unmatched. CDR3 DNA sequence: TGTGCCAGCAGGCGGGACAGTTCTAATTCACCCCTCCACTTT. Its translation: CASRRDSSNSPLHF.

The chain is built from TRBV5-5 and TRBJ2-1; 13 positions match TRBD2. Germline trimming cut 0 bases from V and 16 bases from J; bases unmatched to any gene: 13. The CDR3 spans 16 residues. Germline-derived CDR1 and CDR2 are SGHKS and YYEKEE (reference sequence). The DNA for the CDR3 is TGTGCCAGCAGCTTGGCCGTTGGGACTAGCGGGGTACTCATCTTCTTC. Amino acid sequence: CASSLAVGTSGVLIFF.

The CDR3 sequence: CASRRAGTGRENTIYF. The CDR3, as DNA: TGTGCCAGCAGACGAGCCGGGACAGGGAGAGAAAACACCATATATTTT. The chain couples TRBV7-6 to TRBJ1-3; TRBD1 matches at 9 bases. This CDR3 spans 16 amino acids. The ends lost 6 bases at V and 6 bases at J; junction bases unmatched: 12. CDR1 SGHVS and CDR2 FNYEAQ come from the germline V gene.

The J gene is TRBJ2-2, the V gene TRBV7-6; possible D gene TRBD1, 6 bases. CDR1 SGHVS and CDR2 FNYEAQ come from the germline V gene. Trimming left V 4 bases short and J 7 bases short, with 13 bases between. CDR3 length equals 14 residues. The CDR3 DNA is TGTGCCAGCAGCTCGACCAGGGGTCTCGGGGAGCTGTTTTTT. Its translation is CASSSTRGLGELFF.

The chain links TRBV4-1 to TRBJ2-3; TRBD2 agrees at 10 bases. The CDR3 covers 18 residues. Per the germline V gene, CDR1 is MGHRA and CDR2 is YSYEKL. Trimming took 2 bases from V and 1 from J; bases not matched to a gene: 9. CDR3 sequence reads: CASSQIPSGGWGTDTQYF. Here the CDR3 DNA reads TGCGCCAGCAGCCAAATCCCTAGCGGGGGCTGGGGCACAGATACGCAGTATTTT.

This chain links TRBV7-8 with TRBJ2-7; TRBD1 matches 12 bases. CDR1 is SGHVS, CDR2 FQNEAQ, per germline. Germline trimming cut 8 bases from V and 4 bases from J; bases unmatched to any gene: 3. This CDR3 comprises 13 residues. CDR3 residues: CASGDRGRYEQYF. CDR3 in DNA: TGTGCCAGCGGGGACAGGGGGCGATACGAGCAGTACTTC.

Written as DNA, the CDR3 is TGTGCCAGCAGCGTGATGTCGGGAAACACTGAAGCTTTCTTT. This translates into CASSVMSGNTEAFF. V gene TRBV9 combines with J gene TRBJ1-1; no definite D call. The V end was cut by 2 bases, the J end by 2 bases, with 10 bases between. CDR3 length equals 14 residues. Germline CDR1 is SGDLS and CDR2 is YYNGEE.

In DNA form, the CDR3 reads TGTGCCAGCTCCGACAGGGGGAATGAAAAACTGTTTTTT. It specifies CASSDRGNEKLFF. V usage is TRBV18 and J usage is TRBJ1-4, with TRBD1 identical over 9 bases. Germline V gives CDR1 KGHSH, CDR2 LQKENI. V trimming: 6 bases; J trimming: 5 bases; junction bases outside the gene matches: 1. The CDR3 spans 13 residues.

The rearrangement uses TRBV6-6 and TRBJ1-2, with unresolved D. V gave up 6 bases and J gave up 2 bases, with 16 bases separating them. The CDR3 is 15 residues long. Germline CDR1 MNHNY, CDR2 SVGAGI (reference sequence). In DNA, the CDR3 is TGTGCCAGCAGGCCTCGGCGGGCCACCAACTATGGCTACACCTTC. Translated: CASRPRRATNYGYTF.

A single count supports this clone. DNA for the CDR3: TGCGCCAGCAGCAGGGGTGGAAATTCGTACGAGCAGTACTTC. Its protein product is CASSRGGNSYEQYF. This rearrangement joins TRBV4-1 to TRBJ2-7; possibly TRBD1 for D (5 bases). The CDR3 sequence is 14 residues long. CDR1 and CDR2 (germline): MGHRA, YSYEKL. The V end was cut by 5 bases, the J end by 4 bases, with 15 bases between.

This chain joins TRBV5-1 and TRBJ1-3, with 7 bases that match TRBD1. The CDR3 length is 15 residues. The V gene's germline CDR1 is SGHRS and CDR2 YFSETQ. The J segment lost 4 bases and the V segment lost 2 bases, leaving 6 bases of the junction unmatched. The CDR3 bases are TGCGCCAGCAGCTTCACAGGGGCGAGGGGAAACACCATATATTTT. Translated, it gives CASSFTGARGNTIYF.

The gene calls are TRBV7-2 and TRBJ2-1; no clear D. This CDR3 has 14 residues. The V gene lost 1 base and the J gene lost 9 bases, with 13 bases spanning the gap. Per the germline V gene, CDR1 is SGHTA and CDR2 is FQGNSA. DNA of the CDR3: TGTGCCAGCAGCTTAGTGGTCCCGGCAGGTGAGCAGTTCTTC. Its translation is CASSLVVPAGEQFF.

The rearrangement joins TRBV19 to TRBJ2-7; D is uncertain. CDR1 and CDR2 from the germline V gene are LNHDA and SQIVND (reference sequence). The V gene lost 6 bases and the J gene lost 5 bases, with 20 bases spanning the gap. The CDR3 extends over 15 amino acids. CDR3 coding DNA: TGTGCCAGTAGGGTCCCGGCCCCCAAAGGAGACGAGCAGTACTTC. Its protein is CASRVPAPKGDEQYF.

This clone was seen only once. The chain recombines TRBV5-1 with TRBJ2-7; the D gene is possibly TRBD1 (6 bases). Germline-derived CDR1 and CDR2 are SGHRS and YFSETQ. This CDR3 comprises 14 residues. The V and J ends lost 3 bases and 1 base respectively, with 11 bases between them. DNA of the CDR3: TGCGCCAGCAGCTCACAGGGTGCTTCCTACGAGCAGTACTTC. Translated: CASSSQGASYEQYF.

This rearrangement joins TRBV6-6 to TRBJ2-6; 7 positions match TRBD2. The CDR3 sequence is 16 residues long. Germline V CDR1 and CDR2: MNHNY, SVGAGI (reference sequence). With V trimmed by 8 bases and J by 7 bases, 14 bases remained unmatched. The CDR3 DNA sequence: TGTGCCAGCCGCCTCGACGGGGGGAGTGGAGCCAACGTCCTGACTTTC. Translated: CASRLDGGSGANVLTF.

V is TRBV6-5 and J is TRBJ2-3; 12 nucleotides align to TRBD2. The CDR3 spans 14 residues. Germline V gene lookup returns CDR1 MNHEY and CDR2 SVGAGI. With V trimmed by 6 bases and J by 4 bases, 2 bases remained unmatched. DNA for the CDR3: TGTGCCAGCAGACTAGCGGGAGGTTCAGATACGCAGTATTTT. It is translated as CASRLAGGSDTQYF.

V is TRBV18 and J is TRBJ1-5; 10 bases agree with TRBD1. V was clipped by 3 bases and J by 6 bases; unmatched bases: 2. This CDR3 has 14 residues. Germline assignment: CDR1 KGHSH and CDR2 LQKENI. The CDR3 DNA reads as TGTGCCAGCTCACCTGACAGGGGGCTTCAGCCCCAGCATTTT. Translation gives CASSPDRGLQPQHF.

This clone was detected once. The chain couples TRBV6-1 to TRBJ1-2; the match to TRBD1 covers 9 bases. V trimming: 4 bases; J trimming: 3 bases; junction bases outside the gene matches: 9. The CDR3 consists of 16 residues. Germline V gene data show CDR1 as MNHNS and CDR2 as SASEGT. CDR3 coding DNA: TGTGCCAGCAGTGTCCCGGGACAGGGCAGGCACTATGGCTACACCTTC. It is translated as CASSVPGQGRHYGYTF.

The rearrangement joins TRBV5-6 to TRBJ2-7; the match to TRBD1 covers 9 bases. The CDR3 length is 15 residues. Germline-derived CDR1 and CDR2 are SGHDT and YYEEEE. Unmatched junction bases numbered 12, after V lost 2 bases and J lost 9 bases. CDR3 protein: CASSLGTGLSGGQYF. DNA of the CDR3: TGTGCCAGCAGCTTAGGGACAGGGCTGTCGGGTGGGCAGTACTTC.

The chain links TRBV2 to TRBJ1-5; D is perhaps TRBD1 (5 bases). V was cut by 5 bases and J by 7 bases, with 12 bases left in between. The V gene's germline CDR1 is SNHLY and CDR2 FYNNEI. The CDR3 runs 13 residues. The CDR3 here is CASSYDKGQPQHF. The CDR3 DNA reads as TGTGCCAGCAGTTACGACAAGGGGCAGCCCCAGCATTTT.

This chain uses TRBV6-2 or TRBV6-3 with TRBJ1-3; unclear D gene. The V end lost 4 bases, the J end lost 0 bases, and 7 bases lay between the germline ends. The CDR3 spans 14 residues. CDR1 MNHEY and CDR2 SVGEGT come from the germline V gene. The CDR3 region is CASSSPSSGNTIYF. DNA of the CDR3: TGTGCCAGCAGTTCCCCCAGCTCTGGAAACACCATATATTTT.

This clone has only one observation. The chain employs TRBV5-1 and TRBJ2-2, with D uncertain. The CDR3 consists of 12 residues. Trimming cost V 5 bases and J 7 bases, with 9 bases left between them. CDR1 is SGHRS, CDR2 YFSETQ, per germline. This chain's CDR3 is CASRFEVGELFF. For the CDR3, the DNA is TGCGCCAGCAGATTTGAGGTCGGGGAGCTGTTTTTT.

The chain joins TRBV7-2 to TRBJ2-3, with 8 bases that match TRBD2. The J segment lost 0 bases and the V segment lost 1 base, leaving 3 bases of the junction unmatched. Per germline, CDR1 SGHTA and CDR2 FQGNSA. CDR3 length equals 16 residues. The CDR3 here is CASSLGSGGSTDTQYF. The CDR3 coding sequence is TGTGCCAGCAGCTTAGGAAGCGGGGGTAGCACAGATACGCAGTATTTT. The variable domain in full, with the rest retrieved from reference TRBV7-2 and TRBJ2-3, is GAGVSQSPSNKVTEKGKDVELRCDPISGHTALYWYRQSLGQGLEFLIYFQGNSAPDKSGLPSDRFSAERTGGSVSTLTIQRTQQEDSAVYLCASSLGSGGSTDTQYFGPGTRLTVL.

The chain uses TRBV5-1 and TRBJ2-2; 9 bases are shared with TRBD2. The V segment lost 0 bases and the J segment 1 base; nucleotides outside the gene matches: 1. There are 16 residues in the CDR3. CDR1 SGHRS and CDR2 YFSETQ come from the germline V gene. CDR3: CASSLGLAVNTGELFF. For the CDR3, the DNA is TGCGCCAGCAGCTTGGGACTAGCGGTGAACACCGGGGAGCTGTTTTTT.

The count of this clone is one. The sample holds other DNA sequences that translate to the same CDR3. The J gene is TRBJ2-3, the V gene TRBV18; 8 nucleotides line up with TRBD2. The V gene end was trimmed by 6 bases and the J gene end by 5 bases; junction bases not matched to a gene: 4. Germline values: CDR1 KGHSH, CDR2 LQKENI. The CDR3 has 13 residues. CDR3 residues: CASSLTSGDTQYF. CDR3 coding DNA: TGTGCCAGCTCCCTCACTAGCGGAGATACGCAGTATTTT.

The chain recombines TRBV6-5 with TRBJ1-2; 7 positions agree with TRBD1. The J segment lost 0 bases and the V segment lost 6 bases, leaving 4 bases of the junction unmatched. CDR1 is MNHEY, CDR2 SVGAGI, per germline. CDR3 length: 14 residues. The chain's CDR3 is CASSTGDSNYGYTF. The CDR3 region has the DNA TGTGCCAGCAGCACAGGGGACTCTAACTATGGCTACACCTTC.

The chain carries TRBV2 and TRBJ1-1, with 8 bases fitting TRBD1. Unmatched junction bases numbered 8, after V lost 6 bases and J lost 2 bases. The CDR3 totals 15 residues. Germline V gene data show CDR1 as SNHLY and CDR2 as FYNNEI. The CDR3, as DNA: TGTGCCAGCAGGTGGAGGGCAGGGGGCAACACTGAAGCTTTCTTT. The encoded protein is CASRWRAGGNTEAFF.

The chain employs TRBV11-2 and TRBJ2-2; D is perhaps TRBD1 (8 bases). Deletions cut 5 bases from V and 4 bases from J, with 14 bases between. This CDR3 is built from 15 residues. Germline V gives CDR1 SGHAT, CDR2 FQNNGV. The CDR3 sequence is CASSRNRGGTGELFF. CDR3 bases: TGTGCCAGCAGCAGGAACAGGGGGGGCACCGGGGAGCTGTTTTTT.